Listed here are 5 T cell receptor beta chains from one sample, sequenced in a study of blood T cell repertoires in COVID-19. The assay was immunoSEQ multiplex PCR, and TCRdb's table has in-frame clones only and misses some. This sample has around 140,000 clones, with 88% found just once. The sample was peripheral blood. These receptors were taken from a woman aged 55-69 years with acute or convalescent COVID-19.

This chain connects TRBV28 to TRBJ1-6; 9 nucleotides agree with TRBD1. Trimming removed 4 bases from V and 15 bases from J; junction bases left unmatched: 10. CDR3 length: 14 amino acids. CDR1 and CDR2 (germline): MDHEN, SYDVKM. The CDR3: CASSSGTGPLHLHF. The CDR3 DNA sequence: TGTGCCAGCAGTTCCGGGACAGGGCCACTTCACCTCCACTTT.

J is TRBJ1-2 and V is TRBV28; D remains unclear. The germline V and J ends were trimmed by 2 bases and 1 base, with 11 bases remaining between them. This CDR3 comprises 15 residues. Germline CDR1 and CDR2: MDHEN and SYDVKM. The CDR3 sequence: CASSLPPPHNYGYTF. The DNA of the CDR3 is TGTGCCAGCAGTTTACCTCCCCCACATAACTATGGCTACACCTTC.

The CDR3 coding sequence is TGTGCCAGCAGCTTAGAGGGACAGTTCACCGGGGAGCTGTTTTTT. Encoded protein: CASSLEGQFTGELFF. The rearrangement uses TRBV7-2 and TRBJ2-2; 7 nucleotides align to TRBD1. V lost 1 base to trimming and J lost 4 bases; unmatched junction nucleotides: 3. The CDR3 runs to 15 residues. Germline loops: CDR1 SGHTA, CDR2 FQGNSA. The entire variable domain, with the rest obtained from reference TRBV7-2 and TRBJ2-2, is as follows: GAGVSQSPSNKVTEKGKDVELRCDPISGHTALYWYRQSLGQGLEFLIYFQGNSAPDKSGLPSDRFSAERTGGSVSTLTIQRTQQEDSAVYLCASSLEGQFTGELFFGEGSRLTVL.

The CDR3 spells CASSLEGLAGKETQYF. The CDR3 DNA sequence: TGTGCCAGCAGCTTGGAGGGACTAGCGGGGAAAGAGACCCAGTACTTC. This chain uses TRBV7-6 with TRBJ2-5, with 13 bases aligning to TRBD2. Germline assignment: CDR1 SGHVS and CDR2 FNYEAQ. V dropped 3 bases and J dropped 3; count of bases not matched to a gene: 4. The length of the CDR3 is 16 residues.

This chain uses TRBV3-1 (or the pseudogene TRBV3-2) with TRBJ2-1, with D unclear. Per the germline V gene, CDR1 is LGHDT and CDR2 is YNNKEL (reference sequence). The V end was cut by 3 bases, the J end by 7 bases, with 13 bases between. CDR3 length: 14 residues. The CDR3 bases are TGTGCCAGCAGCCACCCGACGGGTGTAAATGAGCAGTTCTTC. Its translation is CASSHPTGVNEQFF.